This T cell receptor beta chain was recovered during a study of blood T cell repertoires in COVID-19. As for the study in general: Samples representing acute and convalescent COVID-19 were sourced from the United States, Italy and Spain. The analysed material was cDNA or gDNA that came from T cells, B-cell-depleted T cells, or PBMCs.

V lost 3 bases to trimming and J lost 7 bases, with 18 bases between them. The CDR3 covers 15 residues. Germline CDR1 is MNHEY and CDR2 is SVGEGT. Study processing details: Amplified reference gene primers provided the basis for estimating nucleated cell counts. The repertoire was sequenced with immunoSEQ multiplex PCR; TCRdb's copy has only in-frame clones and lacks some. V and J calls and clone size are those listed in that table; D and trimming were worked out from the DNA. The sample records 170,000 or so clones, 70% to 90% being singletons. Sequenced material: peripheral blood. The sequence derives from a man aged 50-60 years with active or convalescent COVID-19. The chain has TRBV6-2 or TRBV6-3 and TRBJ1-2; D gene uncertain. CDR3 sequence reads: CASSYPGTSAAGYTF. As DNA, the CDR3 is TGTGCCAGCAGTTATCCGGGAACATCGGCCGCTGGCTACACCTTC.